A single sample is the source of the 15 T cell receptor beta chains below, sequenced in a study of blood T cell repertoires in COVID-19. Here immunoSEQ multiplex PCR was the method, and the copy in TCRdb shows in-frame clones only, minus some. The sample holds 150,000 to 200,000 clones, about nine tenths seen once. The sequenced sample consisted of peripheral blood. Source of these receptors: a man between 18 and 29 years old who had recovered from COVID-19.

This chain uses TRBV19 with TRBJ1-2, with no clear D. V shed 8 bases and J shed 1 base, with 14 bases lying between them. Germline V gene data show CDR1 as LNHDA and CDR2 as SQIVND (reference sequence). The CDR3 has 14 residues. The CDR3 DNA reads as TGTGCCAGTCGAGACACTCGAAATAACTATGGCTACACCTTC. Translation gives CASRDTRNNYGYTF. Full variable domain (outside the CDR3, taken from reference TRBV19 and TRBJ1-2): DGGITQSPKYLFRKEGQNVTLSCEQNLNHDAMYWYRQDPGQGLRLIYYSQIVNDFQKGDIAEGYSVSREKKESFPLTVTSAQKNPTAFYLCASRDTRNNYGYTFGSGTRLTVV.

The CDR3 nucleotides read TGTGCCAGCGATGACAGGGTTCTCGGAGCTTTCTTT. Translated, it gives CASDDRVLGAFF. This chain connects TRBV12-3 or TRBV12-4 to TRBJ1-1, with 7 bases lining up with TRBD1. This CDR3 is 12 amino acids long. Trimming removed 8 bases from V and 10 bases from J; junction bases left unmatched: 10.

Here the CDR3 reads CASSLFGVGETQYF. As DNA, the CDR3 is TGTGCCAGCAGCTTATTCGGGGTTGGAGAGACCCAGTACTTC. The chain has TRBV7-2 and TRBJ2-5, with a possible D match to TRBD2 (5 bases). The CDR3 contains 14 residues. The V gene lost 2 bases and the J gene lost 4 bases, with 11 bases spanning the gap. Per the germline V gene, CDR1 is SGHTA and CDR2 is FQGNSA. Complete variable domain (other parts from reference TRBV7-2 and TRBJ2-5): GAGVSQSPSNKVTEKGKDVELRCDPISGHTALYWYRQSLGQGLEFLIYFQGNSAPDKSGLPSDRFSAERTGGSVSTLTIQRTQQEDSAVYLCASSLFGVGETQYFGPGTRLLVL.

The rearrangement joins TRBV7-9 to TRBJ2-3; 11 bases are a match to TRBD2. The CDR3 is made up of 15 amino acids. Germline CDR1 SEHNR, CDR2 FQNEAQ (reference sequence). The V and J ends lost 2 bases and 5 bases, in that order; junction bases with no gene match: 3. DNA of the CDR3: TGTGCCAGCAGCTTACGACTAGCGGGACTAGATACGCAGTATTTT. Its protein product is CASSLRLAGLDTQYF.

Concerning this clone itself: Other DNA sequences from this sample encode an identical CDR3 as well. This chain joins TRBV20-1 and TRBJ1-1; D uncertain. Germline CDR1 DFQATT, CDR2 SNEGSKA (reference sequence). The CDR3 extends over 10 amino acids. Trimming removed 6 bases at V and 6 bases at J, with 8 bases between. CDR3: CSARRAEAFF. CDR3 DNA sequence: TGCAGTGCCCGGAGGGCTGAAGCTTTCTTT.

The gene calls are TRBV30 and TRBJ2-1; TRBD2 is a possible D gene (6 bases). This CDR3 comprises 15 residues. CDR1 is GTSNPN and CDR2 is SVGIG in the germline V gene (reference sequence). The V and J ends lost 1 base and 4 bases respectively, with 14 bases between them. The CDR3 region has the DNA TGTGCCTGGAGTGGGTTAAGCGGGTGGTACAATGAGCAGTTCTTC. Amino acid sequence: CAWSGLSGWYNEQFF.

Remarks on this clone: Distinct nucleotide sequences in the sample also encode this CDR3. This chain uses TRBV10-3 with TRBJ2-5; 9 nucleotides match TRBD1. The germline CDR1 and CDR2 sequences are ENHRY and SYGVKD. The CDR3 runs to 13 residues. With V trimmed by 2 bases and J by 5 bases, 0 bases remained unmatched. For the CDR3, the DNA is TGTGCCATCAGTGAGGACAGGGGGGAGACCCAGTACTTC. Translation gives CAISEDRGETQYF.

The chain employs TRBV9 and TRBJ2-3; 10 positions match TRBD2. The CDR3 consists of 17 residues. CDR1 and CDR2 from the germline V gene are SGDLS and YYNGEE. The junction had 9 bases not matched to a gene; V was cut back by 0 bases and J by 5 bases. The CDR3 spells CASSVASGRALGDTQYF. The CDR3 DNA follows: TGTGCCAGCAGCGTAGCGAGCGGGAGGGCCCTTGGAGATACGCAGTATTTT.

J is TRBJ1-1 and V is TRBV9, with 9 bases matching TRBD1. The CDR3 spans 17 residues. Germline V CDR1 and CDR2: SGDLS, YYNGEE. The V segment lost 0 bases and the J segment 4 bases; nucleotides outside the gene matches: 10. CDR3 DNA sequence: TGTGCCAGCAGCGTAGAGGCGACAGGGGGTAGTGGCACTGAAGCTTTCTTT. Translating gives CASSVEATGGSGTEAFF.

The chain recombines TRBV19 with TRBJ1-1; 9 nucleotides agree with TRBD1. Germline CDR1 and CDR2: LNHDA and SQIVND (reference sequence). The CDR3 extends over 15 amino acids. Trimming cost V 5 bases and J 4 bases; bases outside gene matches: 8. This CDR3 reads CASSGTGTVRTEAFF. The CDR3 DNA follows: TGTGCCAGTAGTGGGACAGGGACAGTTCGCACTGAAGCTTTCTTT. The whole variable domain, remainder taken from reference TRBV19 and TRBJ1-1, is DGGITQSPKYLFRKEGQNVTLSCEQNLNHDAMYWYRQDPGQGLRLIYYSQIVNDFQKGDIAEGYSVSREKKESFPLTVTSAQKNPTAFYLCASSGTGTVRTEAFFGQGTRLTVV.

The chain combines TRBV5-4 with TRBJ2-7, with TRBD2 identical over 8 bases. The CDR3 is 14 residues long. Germline V gene sequence: CDR1 SGHNT, CDR2 YYREEE (reference sequence). J was trimmed by 5 bases and V by 4 bases; bases with no gene match: 8. The CDR3 DNA is TGTGCCAGCAGCCGCCAGAATAGCGGGAACGAGCAGTACTTC. Amino acid sequence: CASSRQNSGNEQYF.

This chain connects TRBV7-2 to TRBJ1-1; D may be TRBD1 (6 bases). CDR3 length: 15 amino acids. CDR1 and CDR2 (germline): SGHTA, FQGNSA. Trimming left V 5 bases short and J 0 bases short, with 13 bases between. The CDR3, as DNA: TGTGCCAGCAGCGGACAAGGGACACTGAACACTGAAGCTTTCTTT. The encoded protein is CASSGQGTLNTEAFF.

The V and J genes are TRBV4-3 and TRBJ1-2; TRBD1 aligns across 7 bases. CDR1 is LGHNA, CDR2 YSLEER, per germline. V lost 0 bases and J lost 4; bases outside the gene matches: 5. The CDR3 runs 15 residues. CDR3 residues: CASSQDTGQRYGYTF. The CDR3 DNA reads TGCGCCAGCAGCCAAGACACGGGACAGCGCTATGGCTACACCTTC.

V gene TRBV4-3 combines with J gene TRBJ2-3; 7 nucleotides agree with TRBD2. V lost 0 bases to trimming and J lost 2 bases; unmatched junction nucleotides: 8. The CDR3 length is 17 residues. Germline CDR1 reads LGHNA; CDR2 reads YSLEER. DNA of the CDR3: TGCGCCAGCAGCCAAGAATTGGGGCTAGCGGTCACAGATACGCAGTATTTT. As protein: CASSQELGLAVTDTQYF.

V usage is TRBV11-3 and J usage is TRBJ2-3; D is perhaps TRBD2 (5 bases). The germline gives CDR1 SGHNT, CDR2 YENEEA. This CDR3 has 13 residues. The V end lost 5 bases, the J end lost 7 bases, and 13 bases lay between the germline ends. CDR3 sequence: CASSPTEGNTQYF. The CDR3 DNA reads TGTGCCAGCAGCCCCACTGAGGGAAATACGCAGTATTTT.